Listed below are T cell receptor beta chains from one sample, sequenced in a study of blood T cell repertoires in COVID-19. Measured with immunoSEQ multiplex PCR; TCRdb has only the in-frame clones, and not every one. The sample records around 200,000 clones, 75% to 90% being singletons. The sample consisted of PBMCs or T cells enriched from blood (not recorded which). The receptor set was obtained from a woman between 40 and 50 years old with acute COVID-19. The CDR3 runs from the conserved cysteine through the conserved F or W. D genes are given only for firm matches. Part of the rows lack a size; the others show once, few, many or a class for expanded clones.

V: TRBV10-2
D: TRBD1
size: once
J: TRBJ2-5
DNA: TGCGCCAGCAGTGCCACCGGGACAGGGCAAGAGACCCAGTACTTC
CDR3: CASSATGTGQETQYF

V: TRBV23-1
D: -
size: -
J: TRBJ1-1
DNA: TGCGCCAGCAGACACAACACTGAAGCTTTCTTT
CDR3: CASRHNTEAFF

V: TRBV2
D: TRBD1
size: -
J: TRBJ1-3
DNA: TGTGCCAGCAGGGACAGGGGGCTTAGAAACACCATATATTTT
CDR3: CASRDRGLRNTIYF

V: TRBV29-1
D: -
size: -
J: TRBJ2-3
DNA: TGCAGCGTTGACAGGGCAGCGGGTACGCAGTATTTT
CDR3: CSVDRAAGTQYF

V: TRBV3-1/TRBV3-2
D: TRBD2
size: once
J: TRBJ2-3
DNA: TGTGCCAGCAGCCAAGTCGGGAGCGGGGGCGGCACAGATACGCAGTATTTT
CDR3: CASSQVGSGGGTDTQYF

V: TRBV9
D: TRBD1
size: -
J: TRBJ1-5
DNA: TGTGCCAGCAGCGGACAGGGGGCTTTACAGCCCCAGCATTTT
CDR3: CASSGQGALQPQHF

V: TRBV20-1
D: -
size: -
J: TRBJ2-4
DNA: TGCAGTGCTTCCCCCCTCGGCATTCAGTACTTC
CDR3: CSASPLGIQYF

V: TRBV2
D: -
size: -
J: TRBJ1-6
DNA: TGTGCCAGCAGTGTACTGGACAGCAATTCACCCCTCCACTTT
CDR3: CASSVLDSNSPLHF

V: TRBV10-1
D: TRBD2
size: few
J: TRBJ2-1
DNA: TGCGCCAGCAGTGAGTCGGTAGGACTAGCGGGGGGTTATGAGCAGTTCTTC
CDR3: CASSESVGLAGGYEQFF

V: TRBV28
D: -
size: -
J: TRBJ2-7
DNA: TGTGCCAGCACCAGGGCTGGTAGCGGTAACGAGCAGTACTTC
CDR3: CASTRAGSGNEQYF

V: TRBV7-6
D: -
size: -
J: TRBJ1-2
DNA: TGTGCCAGCAGCGCGGGGGTGGCAGTGACTAACTATGGCTACACCTTC
CDR3: CASSAGVAVTNYGYTF

V: TRBV18
D: TRBD2
size: -
J: TRBJ2-2
DNA: TGTGCCAGCTCACCACGAACGGGGGGTGCCACCGGGGAGCTGTTTTTT
CDR3: CASSPRTGGATGELFF

V: TRBV6-5
D: -
size: -
J: TRBJ2-5
DNA: TGTGCCAGCACAAAGGCGGGCGGAGAGACCCAGTACTTC
CDR3: CASTKAGGETQYF

V: TRBV30
D: -
size: -
J: TRBJ1-5
DNA: TGTGCCTGGAGTGTACGAGGGAATCAGCCCCAGCATTTT
CDR3: CAWSVRGNQPQHF

V: TRBV30
D: TRBD1
size: -
J: TRBJ1-2
DNA: TGTGCCTGGAGAGAAGGGGGCCCTGGCTACACCTTC
CDR3: CAWREGGPGYTF

V: TRBV5-8
D: TRBD1
size: -
J: TRBJ2-7
DNA: TGTGCCAGCAGTAGGGACAGCTACGAGCAGTACTTC
CDR3: CASSRDSYEQYF

V: TRBV6-4
D: TRBD1
size: -
J: TRBJ2-3
DNA: TGTGCCAGCAGTGGGACAGGGGGCACAGATACGCAGTATTTT
CDR3: CASSGTGGTDTQYF

V: TRBV5-1
D: -
size: -
J: TRBJ1-1
DNA: TGCGCCAGCAATCTAGCAGGGGATACTGAAGCTTTCTTT
CDR3: CASNLAGDTEAFF

V: TRBV11-2
D: TRBD2
size: -
J: TRBJ2-1
DNA: TGTGCCAGCAGCTTAGTGGCTAGCGGGGTATACAATGAGCAGTTCTTC
CDR3: CASSLVASGVYNEQFF

V: TRBV9
D: -
size: -
J: TRBJ2-3
DNA: TGTGCCAGCAGCTCCATGGGCAGGGGGGAAGGCACAGATACGCAGTATTTT
CDR3: CASSSMGRGEGTDTQYF

V: TRBV25-1
D: TRBD1
size: once
J: TRBJ1-2
DNA: TGTGCCAGCAGCAGGGGGCTAGATGGCTACACCTTC
CDR3: CASSRGLDGYTF

V: TRBV30
D: -
size: -
J: TRBJ1-4
DNA: TGTGCCTGGAATAGGGGACATAAGAATGAAAAACTGTTTTTT
CDR3: CAWNRGHKNEKLFF

V: TRBV7-2
D: -
size: -
J: TRBJ2-3
DNA: TGTGCCAGCAGCTTAGTAGCGGCACCTAGAGATACGCAGTATTTT
CDR3: CASSLVAAPRDTQYF

V: TRBV28
D: TRBD1
size: -
J: TRBJ2-6
DNA: TGTGCCAGCAGTTTATATTTTCAGGGGGCGCGACAGGCCAACGTCCTGACTTTC
CDR3: CASSLYFQGARQANVLTF

V: TRBV7-2
D: TRBD2
size: few
J: TRBJ2-7
DNA: TGTGCCAGCAGCTTAGAGACGTGGGGGGGGGACTCCTACGAGCAGTACTTC
CDR3: CASSLETWGGDSYEQYF

V: TRBV9
D: TRBD1
size: once
J: TRBJ1-4
DNA: TGTGCCAGCAGCGGAAACAGGGGCCCTAATGAAAAACTGTTTTTT
CDR3: CASSGNRGPNEKLFF

V: TRBV28
D: -
size: -
J: TRBJ2-1
DNA: TGTGCCAGCAGTACCGGGGGAGAGCCTTACAATGAGCAGTTCTTC
CDR3: CASSTGGEPYNEQFF

V: TRBV5-4
D: -
size: -
J: TRBJ2-7
DNA: TGTGCCAGCAGCTTATACGGTTACGAGCAGTACTTC
CDR3: CASSLYGYEQYF

V: TRBV7-9
D: TRBD2
size: -
J: TRBJ2-2
DNA: TGTGCCAGCCCAGCGGGGTCCTCGGGCACCGGGGAGCTGTTTTTT
CDR3: CASPAGSSGTGELFF

V: TRBV6-5
D: TRBD1
size: -
J: TRBJ1-5
DNA: TGTGCCAGCAGTTACGCGGGACAGGGGAATCAGCCCCAGCATTTT
CDR3: CASSYAGQGNQPQHF

V: TRBV9
D: TRBD1
size: -
J: TRBJ1-1
DNA: TGTGCCAGCAGCCCCCGGGACAGGGGGTACACTGAAGCTTTCTTT
CDR3: CASSPRDRGYTEAFF

V: TRBV27
D: -
size: -
J: TRBJ2-1
DNA: TGTGCCAGCAGCCCCCGGGCTAATCGGGGGTTCGATGAGCAGTTCTTC
CDR3: CASSPRANRGFDEQFF

V: TRBV19
D: -
size: -
J: TRBJ1-5
DNA: TGTGCCAGTAATAGAGGGGGTAGCAATCAGCCCCAGCATTTT
CDR3: CASNRGGSNQPQHF

V: TRBV5-6
D: TRBD1
size: once
J: TRBJ1-2
DNA: TGTGCCAGCAGCCTCCGGGACAGGCTATGGCTTGGCTACACCTTC
CDR3: CASSLRDRLWLGYTF

V: TRBV7-2
D: TRBD1
size: -
J: TRBJ1-2
DNA: TGTGCCAGCAGCTTAGCGTCCGGGACAGGGGGCCTTTGGGGCGGCTATGGCTACACCTTC
CDR3: CASSLASGTGGLWGGYGYTF

V: TRBV15
D: -
size: -
J: TRBJ1-2
DNA: TGTGCCACCAGCAGCAGGGAGGCTGGCTACACCTTC
CDR3: CATSSREAGYTF

V: TRBV29-1
D: -
size: -
J: TRBJ1-4
DNA: TGCAGCGTTGGGACAAATGAAAAACTGTTTTTT
CDR3: CSVGTNEKLFF

V: TRBV4-3
D: -
size: -
J: TRBJ1-1
DNA: TGCGCCAGCAGCCAAGATCTATTGGTGAACACTGAAGCTTTCTTT
CDR3: CASSQDLLVNTEAFF

V: TRBV7-2
D: -
size: -
J: TRBJ2-7
DNA: TGTGCCAGCAGCTCCCCGAGCGGCTACGAGCAGTACTTC
CDR3: CASSSPSGYEQYF

V: TRBV6-2/TRBV6-3
D: TRBD1
size: -
J: TRBJ1-2
DNA: TGTGCCAGCAGTGAGATCGGGACAGTCGAGTACACCTTC
CDR3: CASSEIGTVEYTF

V: TRBV9
D: TRBD1
size: -
J: TRBJ2-1
DNA: TGTGCCAGCAGCGTGGGACAGGGTGAGGATCAGTTCTTC
CDR3: CASSVGQGEDQFF

V: TRBV9
D: -
size: -
J: TRBJ2-3
DNA: TGTGCCAGCAGCGGCTCCTTAGCGAGAAGCACAGATACGCAGTATTTT
CDR3: CASSGSLARSTDTQYF

V: TRBV5-4
D: -
size: -
J: TRBJ2-7
DNA: TGTGCCAGCAGCTTGGGGGCGGGGGCGAGGGAGCAGTACTTC
CDR3: CASSLGAGAREQYF